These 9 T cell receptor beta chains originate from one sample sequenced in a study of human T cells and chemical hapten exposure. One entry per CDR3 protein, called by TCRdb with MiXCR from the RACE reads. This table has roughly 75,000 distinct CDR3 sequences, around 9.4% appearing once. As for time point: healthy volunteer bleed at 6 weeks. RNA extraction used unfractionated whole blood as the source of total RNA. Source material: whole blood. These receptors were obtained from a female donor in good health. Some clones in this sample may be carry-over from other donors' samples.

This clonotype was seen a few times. The CDR3 loop reads CSAVPSPWPDPYGYTF. For the CDR3, the DNA is TGCAGTGCTGTCCCCTCCCCGTGGCCCGACCCCTATGGCTACACCTTC. The rearrangement links TRBV20-1 to TRBJ1-2, with unresolved D. The germline gives CDR1 DFQATT, CDR2 SNEGSKA (reference sequence). The V gene lost 5 bases and the J gene lost 4 bases, with 23 bases spanning the gap. The CDR3 covers 16 residues.

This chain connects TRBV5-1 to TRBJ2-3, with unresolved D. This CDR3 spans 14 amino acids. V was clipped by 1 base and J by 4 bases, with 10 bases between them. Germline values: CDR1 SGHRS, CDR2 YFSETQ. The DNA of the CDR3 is TGCGCCAGCAGCTTGCGTCTAGTCTCAGATACGCAGTATTTT. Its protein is CASSLRLVSDTQYF. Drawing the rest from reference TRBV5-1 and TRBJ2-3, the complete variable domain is KAGVTQTPRYLIKTRGQQVTLSCSPISGHRSVSWYQQTPGQGLQFLFEYFSETQRNKGNFPGRFSGRQFSNSRSEMNVSTLELGDSALYLCASSLRLVSDTQYFGPGTRLTVL.

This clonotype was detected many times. The CDR3 DNA is TGTGCCAGCAGTGGGGCAGGGAACGAGCAGTACTTC. It yields the protein CASSGAGNEQYF. The chain joins TRBV2 to TRBJ2-7, with D maybe TRBD1 (5 bases). The V end lost 4 bases, the J end lost 5 bases, and 9 bases lay between the germline ends. The germline gives CDR1 SNHLY, CDR2 FYNNEI. CDR3 size: 12 residues.

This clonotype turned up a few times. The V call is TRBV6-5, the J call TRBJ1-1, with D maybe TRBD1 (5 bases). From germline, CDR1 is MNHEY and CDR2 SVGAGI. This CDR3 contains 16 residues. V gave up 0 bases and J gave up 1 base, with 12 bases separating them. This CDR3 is CASSYSRVGWNTEAFF. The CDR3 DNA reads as TGTGCCAGCAGTTACTCCAGGGTGGGGTGGAACACTGAAGCTTTCTTT.

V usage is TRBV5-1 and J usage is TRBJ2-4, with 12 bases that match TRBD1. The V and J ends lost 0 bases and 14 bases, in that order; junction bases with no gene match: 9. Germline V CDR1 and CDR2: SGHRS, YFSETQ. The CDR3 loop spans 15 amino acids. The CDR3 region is CASSLGNRDRGPEYF. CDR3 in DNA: TGCGCCAGCAGCTTGGGGAACCGGGACAGGGGGCCAGAGTACTTC.

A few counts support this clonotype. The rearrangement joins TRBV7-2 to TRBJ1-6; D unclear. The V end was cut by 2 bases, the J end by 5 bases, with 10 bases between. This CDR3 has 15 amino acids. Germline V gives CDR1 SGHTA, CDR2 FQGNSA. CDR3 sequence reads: CASSLLGGDNSPLHF. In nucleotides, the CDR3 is TGTGCCAGCAGCTTACTAGGTGGGGATAATTCACCCCTCCACTTT.

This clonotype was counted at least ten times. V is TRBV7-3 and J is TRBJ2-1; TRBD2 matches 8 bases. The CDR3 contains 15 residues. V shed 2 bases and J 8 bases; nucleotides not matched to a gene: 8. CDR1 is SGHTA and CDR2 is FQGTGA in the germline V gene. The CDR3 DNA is TGTGCCAGCAGCTTAGGCGGGGGGTTGGGTGATGAGCAGTTCTTC. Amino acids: CASSLGGGLGDEQFF.

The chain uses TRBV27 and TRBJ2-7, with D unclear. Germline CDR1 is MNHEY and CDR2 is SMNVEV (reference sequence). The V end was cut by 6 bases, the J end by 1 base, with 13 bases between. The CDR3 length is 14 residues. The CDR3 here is CASSVWGLSYEQYF. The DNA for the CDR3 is TGTGCCAGCAGCGTTTGGGGTTTATCCTACGAGCAGTACTTC.

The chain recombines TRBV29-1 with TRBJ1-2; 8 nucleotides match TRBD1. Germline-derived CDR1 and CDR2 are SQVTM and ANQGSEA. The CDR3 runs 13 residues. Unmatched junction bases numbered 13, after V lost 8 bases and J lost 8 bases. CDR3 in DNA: TGCAGCACCCGCGACAGGGGAACATTCGGCTACACCTTC. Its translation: CSTRDRGTFGYTF.